This TCR beta chain was sequenced during a study of blood T cells in healthy people across ages. This CDR3 is 22 amino acids long. J lost 2 bases, V lost 0 bases, and 18 bases had no gene match. Germline lookup yields CDR1 SGHRS and CDR2 YFSETQ. Then a second PCR, running roughly 7 to 11 cycles, was carried out with a sample-barcoded 5' primer and a J-beta primer mix. TCRdb called the 5' RACE reads again in MiXCR, with one record for every CDR3 protein. Among approximately 1.5 million distinct CDR3 sequences listed, 34% were seen once. V usage is TRBV5-1 and J usage is TRBJ2-6; 9 positions match TRBD2. This TCR was sampled from a woman in her twenties or thirties in good health. The sequenced sample was blood. CDR3 DNA: TGCGCCAGCAGCTTGGTAGCCCCCGTTAGCGGGAGCTCCTGGGCTGGGGCCAACGTCCTGACTTTC. Translating gives CASSLVAPVSGSSWAGANVLTF.